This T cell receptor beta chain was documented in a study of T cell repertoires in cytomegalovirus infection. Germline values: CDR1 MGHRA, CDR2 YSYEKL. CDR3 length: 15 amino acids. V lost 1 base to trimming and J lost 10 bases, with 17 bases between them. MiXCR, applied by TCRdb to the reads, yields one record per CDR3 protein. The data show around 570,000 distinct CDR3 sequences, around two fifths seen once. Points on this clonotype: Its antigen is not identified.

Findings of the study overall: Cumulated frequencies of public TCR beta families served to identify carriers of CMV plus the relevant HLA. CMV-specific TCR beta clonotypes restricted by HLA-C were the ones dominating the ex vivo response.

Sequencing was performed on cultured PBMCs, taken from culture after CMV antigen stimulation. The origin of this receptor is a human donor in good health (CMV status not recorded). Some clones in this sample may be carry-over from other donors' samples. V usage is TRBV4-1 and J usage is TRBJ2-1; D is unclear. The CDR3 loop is CASSQGLAGVEEQFF. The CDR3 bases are TGCGCCAGCAGCCAAGGATTGGCAGGTGTGGAGGAGCAGTTCTTC.